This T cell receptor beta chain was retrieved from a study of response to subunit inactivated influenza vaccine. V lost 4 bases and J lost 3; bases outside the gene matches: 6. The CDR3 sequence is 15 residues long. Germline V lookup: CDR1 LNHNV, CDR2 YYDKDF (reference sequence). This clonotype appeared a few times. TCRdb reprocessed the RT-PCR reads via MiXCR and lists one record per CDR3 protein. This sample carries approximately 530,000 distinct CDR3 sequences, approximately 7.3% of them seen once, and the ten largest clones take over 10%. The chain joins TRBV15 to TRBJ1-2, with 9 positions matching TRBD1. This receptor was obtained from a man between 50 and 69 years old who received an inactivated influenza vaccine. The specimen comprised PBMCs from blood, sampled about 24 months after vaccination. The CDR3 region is CATSTDRGRDYGYTF. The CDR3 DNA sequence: TGTGCCACCAGCACGGACAGGGGCAGGGACTATGGCTACACCTTC. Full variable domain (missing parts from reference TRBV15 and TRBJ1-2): DAMVIQNPRYQVTQFGKPVTLSCSQTLNHNVMYWYQQKSSQAPKLLFHYYDKDFNNEADTPDNFQSRRPNTSFCFLDIRSPGLGDTAMYLCATSTDRGRDYGYTFGSGTRLTVV.